The T cell receptor (beta chain) described here comes from a study of blood T cell repertoires in COVID-19. V lost 0 bases and J lost 3, with 16 bases in between. This CDR3 is built from 17 residues. The germline V gene encodes CDR1 SGHDN and CDR2 FVKESK. This clone was recorded only once. TCRdb's copy holds only in-frame clones and misses some; the assay was immunoSEQ multiplex PCR. Here the sample spans 150,000 to 200,000 clones, 65% to 85% being singletons. The V and J genes are TRBV14 and TRBJ2-3, with D possibly being TRBD2 (5 bases). This TCR came from a man in his forties who had recovered from COVID-19. Sequencing used PBMCs or T cells enriched from blood (not recorded which). The CDR3 bases are TGTGCCAGCAGCCAAGATTTGGCTCAACCGGGGACAGATACGCAGTATTTT. Translating it yields CASSQDLAQPGTDTQYF.